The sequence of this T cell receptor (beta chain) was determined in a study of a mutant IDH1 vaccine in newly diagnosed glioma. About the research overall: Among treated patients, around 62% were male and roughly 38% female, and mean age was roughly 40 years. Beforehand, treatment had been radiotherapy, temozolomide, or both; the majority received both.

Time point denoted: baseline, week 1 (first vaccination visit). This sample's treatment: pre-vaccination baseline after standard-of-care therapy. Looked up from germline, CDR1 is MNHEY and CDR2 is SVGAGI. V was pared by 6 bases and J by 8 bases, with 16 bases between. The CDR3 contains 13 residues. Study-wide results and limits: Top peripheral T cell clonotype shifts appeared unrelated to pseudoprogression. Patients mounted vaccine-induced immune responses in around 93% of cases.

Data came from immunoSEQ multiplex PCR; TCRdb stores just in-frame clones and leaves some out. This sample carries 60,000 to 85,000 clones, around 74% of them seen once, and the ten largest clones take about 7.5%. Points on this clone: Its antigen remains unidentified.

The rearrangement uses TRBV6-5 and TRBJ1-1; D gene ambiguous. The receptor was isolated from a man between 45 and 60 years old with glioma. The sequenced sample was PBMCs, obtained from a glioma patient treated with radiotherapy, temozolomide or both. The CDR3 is CASSPAGFAEAFF. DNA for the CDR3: TGTGCCAGCAGCCCGGCGGGGTTTGCGGAAGCTTTCTTT.